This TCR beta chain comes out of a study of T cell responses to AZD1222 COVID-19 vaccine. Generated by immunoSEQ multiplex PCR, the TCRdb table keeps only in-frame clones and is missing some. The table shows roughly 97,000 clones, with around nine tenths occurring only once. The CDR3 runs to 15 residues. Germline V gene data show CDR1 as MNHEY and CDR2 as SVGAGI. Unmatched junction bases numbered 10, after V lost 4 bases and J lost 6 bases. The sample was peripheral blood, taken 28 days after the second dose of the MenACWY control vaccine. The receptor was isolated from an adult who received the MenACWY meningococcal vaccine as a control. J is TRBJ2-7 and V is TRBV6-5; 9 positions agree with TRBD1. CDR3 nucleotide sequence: TGTGCCAGCAGTTTACCGGGACAGGGTGTGGGCGAGCAGTACTTC. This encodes CASSLPGQGVGEQYF.